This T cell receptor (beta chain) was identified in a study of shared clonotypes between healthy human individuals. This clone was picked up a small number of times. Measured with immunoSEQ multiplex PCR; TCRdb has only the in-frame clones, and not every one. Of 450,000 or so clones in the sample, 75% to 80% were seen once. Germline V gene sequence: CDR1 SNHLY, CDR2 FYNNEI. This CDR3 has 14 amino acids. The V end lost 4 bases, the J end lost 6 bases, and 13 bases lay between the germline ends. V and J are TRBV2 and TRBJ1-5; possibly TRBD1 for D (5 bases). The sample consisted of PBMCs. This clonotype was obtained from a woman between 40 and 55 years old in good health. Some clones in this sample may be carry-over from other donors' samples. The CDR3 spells CASSVRDGSQPQHF. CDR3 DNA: TGTGCCAGCAGTGTCCGGGACGGAAGTCAGCCCCAGCATTTT.